This T cell receptor beta chain came from a study of blood T cell repertoires in COVID-19. This clone appeared once. Germline V gene data show CDR1 as LGHDT and CDR2 as YNNKEL (reference sequence). The CDR3 is 13 residues long. Trimming took 4 bases from V and 7 from J, leaving 11 bases between them. The method was immunoSEQ multiplex PCR; TCRdb's version includes in-frame clones alone and lacks a portion of them. The sample lists some 380,000 clones; roughly 87% were seen once. The participants were between about 18 and 89 years old and came from under 25 US areas. Categorization into cohorts depended on clinical history that participants reported.

This clonotype was obtained from a middle-aged woman with acute COVID-19. The sequenced sample was PBMCs or T cells enriched from blood (not recorded which). The chain employs TRBV3-1 (or the pseudogene TRBV3-2) and TRBJ2-1; D might be TRBD2 (6 bases). The CDR3 spells CASSRTKGNEQFF. DNA of the CDR3: TGTGCCAGCAGCCGGACTAAAGGGAATGAGCAGTTCTTC.